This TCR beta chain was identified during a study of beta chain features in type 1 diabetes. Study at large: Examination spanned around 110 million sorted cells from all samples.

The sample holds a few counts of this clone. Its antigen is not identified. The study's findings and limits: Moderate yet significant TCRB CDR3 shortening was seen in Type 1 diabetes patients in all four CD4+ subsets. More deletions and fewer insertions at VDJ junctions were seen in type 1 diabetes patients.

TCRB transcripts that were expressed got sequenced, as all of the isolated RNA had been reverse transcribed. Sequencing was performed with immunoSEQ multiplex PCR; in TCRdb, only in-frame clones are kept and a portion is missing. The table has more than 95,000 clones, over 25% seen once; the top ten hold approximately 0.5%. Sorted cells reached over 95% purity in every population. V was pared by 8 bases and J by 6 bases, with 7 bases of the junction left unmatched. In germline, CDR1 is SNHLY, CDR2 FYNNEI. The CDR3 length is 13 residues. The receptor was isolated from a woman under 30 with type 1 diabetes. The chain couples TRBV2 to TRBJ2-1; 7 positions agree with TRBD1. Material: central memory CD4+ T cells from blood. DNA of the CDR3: TGTGCCAGCCAGGGACAGAGGCCCAATGAGCAGTTCTTC. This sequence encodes CASQGQRPNEQFF.